The text below deals with one T cell receptor (beta chain). This sample is part of a study of blood T cell repertoires in COVID-19. Profiling relied on immunoSEQ multiplex PCR, and the TCRdb table lists in-frame clones only, not all of them. The data show 85,000 to 130,000 clones, with approximately 91% seen just once and around 6.5% held by the top ten. This CDR3 has 13 residues. V lost 1 base to trimming and J lost 7 bases, with 11 bases between them. Germline V gene data show CDR1 as SGHVS and CDR2 as FQNEAQ. The chain has TRBV7-8 and TRBJ2-7; a possible D gene is TRBD1 (5 bases). Sequenced: peripheral blood. This sequence originates from a woman in her sixties or seventies with acute or convalescent COVID-19. The CDR3 DNA reads TGTGCCAGCAGCTTAGGGAAGGGGTTAGAGCAGTACTTC. Translating gives CASSLGKGLEQYF.